These 19 T cell receptor beta chains originate from one sample sequenced in a study of regulatory T cells in long-lasting Graves disease. The authors built TCR beta libraries using iRepertoire HTBI primers and Arm-PCR of CDR3 regions. TCRdb used MiXCR to reprocess the multiplex PCR reads, holding one entry per CDR3 protein. Found here are 550,000 to 600,000 distinct CDR3 sequences, around 16% of them singletons; the top ten hold more than 10%. The time point was: newly diagnosed GD, antithyroid drugs for less than 3 months. Extracted RNA from PBMCs served as the source of the TCR library. The same data also went into a second study, on T cells in Graves' hyperthyroidism and ophthalmopathy.

This specimen consisted of peripheral blood mononuclear cells (PBMCs), obtained at new diagnosis, from a patient treated with antithyroid drugs. The receptors shown here come from a man aged 18 to 30 with Graves disease.

This clonotype was counted many times. V is TRBV20-1 and J is TRBJ2-3; TRBD2 might be the D (6 bases). The V and J ends lost 5 bases and 4 bases respectively, with 10 bases between them. CDR1 and CDR2 (germline): DFQATT, SNEGSKA (reference sequence). The CDR3 runs 12 residues. The CDR3: CSAAWGADTQYF. The CDR3 DNA reads TGCAGTGCTGCCTGGGGGGCAGATACGCAGTATTTT.

This clonotype was counted only a few times. The chain carries TRBV19 and TRBJ2-2; D possibly corresponds to TRBD1 (6 bases). The CDR3 extends over 19 amino acids. CDR1 LNHDA and CDR2 SQIVND come from the germline V gene (reference sequence). With 6 bases removed from V and 0 bases from J, the gap between germline ends came to 23 bases. The CDR3 nucleotides are TGTGCCAGTAGGAGACAGATGACATTCGGGACACCGAACACCGGGGAGCTGTTTTTT. It translates to CASRRQMTFGTPNTGELFF.

This clonotype has at least ten counts. The rearrangement uses TRBV3-1 and TRBJ2-7; 9 bases map to TRBD2. The CDR3 consists of 16 residues. CDR1 is LGHDT, CDR2 YNNKEL, per germline (reference sequence). After removal of 0 bases from V and 4 bases from J, the junction contained 7 bases not matched to a gene. CDR3 region: CASSQDSGGWLYEQYF. In DNA, the CDR3 is TGTGCCAGCAGCCAAGATAGCGGGGGATGGTTGTACGAGCAGTACTTC.

The sample holds many counts of this clonotype. The CDR3 bases are TGTGCCAGCAGGTCAATAAAATCTTGGGAGGTGAACACTGAAGCTTTCTTT. Protein sequence: CASRSIKSWEVNTEAFF. V and J are TRBV27 and TRBJ1-1; D gene unclear. Trimming took 6 bases from V and 0 from J, leaving 20 bases between them. This CDR3 region has 17 residues. Per germline, CDR1 MNHEY and CDR2 SMNVEV (reference sequence).

The V call is TRBV5-4, the J call TRBJ2-3, with 10 positions matching TRBD2. This CDR3 region has 17 residues. The V and J ends lost 4 bases and 5 bases, in that order; junction bases with no gene match: 13. Germline CDR1 SGHNT, CDR2 YYREEE (reference sequence). The CDR3 sequence is CASSTDPAGGEEDTQYF. CDR3 nucleotide sequence: TGTGCCAGCAGCACGGACCCAGCGGGAGGGGAGGAAGATACGCAGTATTTT.

The rearrangement joins TRBV12-3 or TRBV12-4 to TRBJ2-2; D is unclear. The CDR3 has 14 amino acids. The V end lost 7 bases, the J end lost 1 base, and 10 bases lay between the germline ends. CDR3 loop: CASTLGRNTGELFF. In nucleotides, the CDR3 is TGTGCCAGCACTCTCGGTAGGAACACCGGGGAGCTGTTTTTT.

This clonotype appeared many times. The chain combines TRBV10-3 with TRBJ2-5; TRBD2 matches at 10 bases. Trimming removed 4 bases from V and 4 bases from J; junction bases left unmatched: 9. The length of the CDR3 is 16 residues. Germline CDR1 ENHRY, CDR2 SYGVKD. CDR3 DNA sequence: TGTGCCATCAGTGGCCCCGGGACTAGCGAGGGAGAGACCCAGTACTTC. Translation gives CAISGPGTSEGETQYF.

The table lists this clonotype with many counts. The chain links TRBV15 to TRBJ1-3, with D hard to call. Trimming cost V 3 bases and J 6 bases, with 6 bases left between them. This CDR3 comprises 12 residues. Germline CDR1 is LNHNV and CDR2 is YYDKDF (reference sequence). The CDR3 DNA is TGTGCCACCAGCAGGCGGGAAAACACCATATATTTT. The encoded protein is CATSRRENTIYF.

This clonotype was seen at least ten times. V and J are TRBV2 and TRBJ2-3; no reliable D call. The CDR3 loop spans 9 amino acids. Germline V CDR1 and CDR2: SNHLY, FYNNEI. V was trimmed by 4 bases and J by 11 bases, leaving 4 bases between them. This CDR3 reads CASSAQQYF. The CDR3 DNA sequence: TGTGCCAGCAGTGCCCAGCAGTATTTT.

The V gene is TRBV7-9, the J gene TRBJ2-1; 16 bases are a match to TRBD2. V lost 0 bases, J lost 7 bases, and 9 bases stayed unmatched. This CDR3 is 19 amino acids long. In germline, CDR1 is SEHNR, CDR2 FQNEAQ (reference sequence). This CDR3 reads CASSLARGTSGRVRNEQFF. As DNA, the CDR3 is TGTGCCAGCAGCTTAGCCCGGGGGACTAGCGGGAGGGTGAGGAATGAGCAGTTCTTC.

This clonotype came up many times. V is TRBV30 and J is TRBJ1-1; unclear D gene. Germline V gene sequence: CDR1 GTSNPN, CDR2 SVGIG (reference sequence). Deletions cut 0 bases from V and 8 bases from J, with 16 bases between. This CDR3 contains 14 residues. As DNA, the CDR3 is TGTGCCTGGAGTGTACCTCCCAACTCTAGGGAAGCTTTCTTT. Translated, it gives CAWSVPPNSREAFF.

This clonotype was found a few times. This rearrangement joins TRBV30 to TRBJ1-6, with TRBD1 as a possible D gene (5 bases). Per germline, CDR1 GTSNPN and CDR2 SVGIG (reference sequence). CDR3 length: 13 amino acids. V lost 0 bases to trimming and J lost 5 bases, with 5 bases between them. CDR3 amino acids: CAWSVGDNSPLHF. As DNA, the CDR3 is TGTGCCTGGAGTGTAGGGGATAATTCACCCCTCCACTTT.

This clonotype was found many times. The chain has TRBV29-1 and TRBJ2-1, with 8 nucleotides matching TRBD2. Germline V lookup: CDR1 SQVTM, CDR2 ANQGSEA. The CDR3 is 15 amino acids. As DNA, the CDR3 is TGCAGTACCCGAGGCGCAGGCGGGAGGTGGAATGAGCAGTTCTTC. This codes for CSTRGAGGRWNEQFF.

This clonotype came up a few times. This chain joins TRBV20-1 and TRBJ2-3, with no clear D. From germline, CDR1 is DFQATT and CDR2 SNEGSKA (reference sequence). V lost 0 bases, J lost 5 bases, and 18 bases lay in between. The CDR3 runs 16 residues. CDR3 sequence reads: CSARDHRSRGGDTQYF. The CDR3 nucleotides read TGCAGTGCTAGAGATCACCGCTCTCGTGGTGGAGATACGCAGTATTTT.

This clonotype appeared many times. This rearrangement joins TRBV12-3 or TRBV12-4 to TRBJ2-3; 7 nucleotides line up with TRBD2. This CDR3 has 16 amino acids. V lost 6 bases, J lost 3 bases, and 12 bases stayed unmatched. This chain's CDR3 is CASSPFRGSTTDTQYF. The DNA for the CDR3 is TGTGCCAGCAGCCCCTTCCGCGGGAGTACGACAGATACGCAGTATTTT.

This clonotype was seen many times. This rearrangement joins TRBV27 to TRBJ2-7, with D maybe TRBD2 (6 bases). V was cut by 4 bases and J by 0 bases, with 10 bases left in between. Germline V gives CDR1 MNHEY, CDR2 SMNVEV (reference sequence). There are 14 residues in the CDR3. DNA for the CDR3: TGTGCCAGCAGTTATAGCGGAACCTCCTACGAGCAGTACTTC. Amino acid sequence: CASSYSGTSYEQYF.

The J gene is TRBJ2-4, the V gene TRBV7-6, with 8 positions matching TRBD2. The germline V gene encodes CDR1 SGHVS and CDR2 FNYEAQ. V was clipped by 6 bases and J by 9 bases; unmatched bases: 10. This CDR3 is 14 amino acids long. CDR3 protein: CASSRPGGDGIQYF. The CDR3, as DNA: TGTGCCAGCAGTCGCCCGGGGGGGGACGGCATTCAGTACTTC.

This clonotype has only a few counts. V usage is TRBV3-1 and J usage is TRBJ1-1, with D possibly TRBD1 on 6 matching bases. The CDR3 runs 15 residues. Trimming pared 4 bases from V and 0 bases from J, leaving 12 bases between. Germline assignment: CDR1 LGHDT and CDR2 YNNKEL (reference sequence). The DNA for the CDR3 is TGTGCCAGCAGCCCGGACAGTACAATGAACACTGAAGCTTTCTTT. It yields the protein CASSPDSTMNTEAFF. The full variable domain, its missing parts supplied by reference TRBV3-1 and TRBJ1-1, is DTAVSQTPKYLVTQMGNDKSIKCEQNLGHDTMYWYKQDSKKFLKIMFSYNNKELIINETVPNRFSPKSPDKAHLNLHINSLELGDSAVYFCASSPDSTMNTEAFFGQGTRLTVV.

The chain recombines TRBV7-9 with TRBJ1-2; the match to TRBD1 covers 8 bases. This CDR3 is 15 amino acids long. V dropped 1 base and J dropped 4; count of bases not matched to a gene: 5. Looked up from germline, CDR1 is SEHNR and CDR2 is FQNEAQ (reference sequence). The CDR3 protein is CASSLGQGLLYGYTF. CDR3 in DNA: TGTGCCAGCAGCTTAGGACAGGGGCTTCTCTATGGCTACACCTTC.